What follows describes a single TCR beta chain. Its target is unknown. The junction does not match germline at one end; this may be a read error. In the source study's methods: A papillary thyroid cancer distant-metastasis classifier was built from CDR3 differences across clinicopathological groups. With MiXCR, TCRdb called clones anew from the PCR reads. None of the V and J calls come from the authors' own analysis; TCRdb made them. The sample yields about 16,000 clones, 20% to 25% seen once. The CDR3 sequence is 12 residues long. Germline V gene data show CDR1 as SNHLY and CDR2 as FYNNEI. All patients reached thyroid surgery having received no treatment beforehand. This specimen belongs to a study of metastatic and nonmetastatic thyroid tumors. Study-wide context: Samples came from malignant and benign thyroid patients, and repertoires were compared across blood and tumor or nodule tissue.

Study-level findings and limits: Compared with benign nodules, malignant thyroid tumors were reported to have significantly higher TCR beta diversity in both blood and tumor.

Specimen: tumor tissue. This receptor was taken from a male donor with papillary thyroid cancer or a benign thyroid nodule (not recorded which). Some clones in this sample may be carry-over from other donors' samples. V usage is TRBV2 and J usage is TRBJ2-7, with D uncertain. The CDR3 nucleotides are TGTGCCAGCAGTGAACAACCCTACGAGCAATACTTC. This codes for CASSEQPYEQYF.